Below, 30 T cell receptor beta chains from the same sample are listed, as sequenced in a study of PD-1 blockade in classical Hodgkin lymphoma. The repertoire was sequenced with immunoSEQ multiplex PCR; TCRdb's copy has only in-frame clones and lacks some. Of some 86,000 clones listed, 90% are singletons. The time point is: cycle 4 day 1 (C4D1), after 6 weeks of nivolumab. Exposure to brentuximab vedotin varied, and each patient had relapsed following autologous stem cell transplantation. The source was peripheral blood mononuclear cells (PBMCs), collected before the fourth cycle of nivolumab. These receptor sequences come from a human donor with classical Hodgkin lymphoma.

The CDR3 nucleotides read TGTGCCAGCAGCCTTCTAACTAGCACCCACCAGACCCAGTACTTC. Translating it yields CASSLLTSTHQTQYF. This chain connects TRBV7-2 to TRBJ2-5; D is possibly TRBD2 (6 bases). Trimming pared 5 bases from V and 6 bases from J, leaving 19 bases between. In germline, CDR1 is SGHTA, CDR2 FQGNSA. This CDR3 is 15 amino acids long.

The chain carries TRBV9 and TRBJ1-1; 7 nucleotides agree with TRBD1. Germline loops: CDR1 SGDLS, CDR2 YYNGEE. CDR3 length: 12 amino acids. With 3 bases clipped from V and 11 bases from J, the junction kept 7 bases outside the gene matches. The CDR3 DNA reads TGTGCCAGCAGCGGCCAGGGGGTAGAGGCTTTCTTT. Its protein product is CASSGQGVEAFF.

The rearrangement links TRBV19 to TRBJ1-2, with D unclear. The V end lost 1 base, the J end lost 5 bases, and 8 bases lay between the germline ends. The CDR3 spans 13 residues. Per the germline V gene, CDR1 is LNHDA and CDR2 is SQIVND (reference sequence). CDR3 in DNA: TGTGCCAGTAGTATAGCCATTGGGTATGGCTACACCTTC. Its protein product is CASSIAIGYGYTF. Supplemented by reference TRBV19 and TRBJ1-2, the full variable domain reads DGGITQSPKYLFRKEGQNVTLSCEQNLNHDAMYWYRQDPGQGLRLIYYSQIVNDFQKGDIAEGYSVSREKKESFPLTVTSAQKNPTAFYLCASSIAIGYGYTFGSGTRLTVV.

The chain is built from TRBV29-1 and TRBJ1-1, with D possibly being TRBD1 (5 bases). The germline gives CDR1 SQVTM, CDR2 ANQGSEA. The CDR3 extends over 14 amino acids. V shed 7 bases and J shed 0 bases, with 15 bases lying between them. CDR3 in amino acids: CSGIQAKMNTEAFF. The CDR3 DNA reads TGCAGCGGAATACAGGCCAAGATGAACACTGAAGCTTTCTTT.

The J gene is TRBJ1-1, the V gene TRBV7-9; tentatively, D is TRBD1 (5 bases). Between the trimmed V and J ends, which lost 5 bases and 6 bases, there was a span of 19 bases. Germline V CDR1 and CDR2: SEHNR, FQNEAQ (reference sequence). The CDR3 consists of 15 residues. The CDR3 DNA follows: TGTGCCAGCAGCCCCGAAGTTCCAGGGCGGGCTGAAGCTTTCTTT. The encoded protein is CASSPEVPGRAEAFF.

This chain links TRBV7-9 with TRBJ1-1; 10 nucleotides agree with TRBD1. The CDR3 runs to 14 residues. With V trimmed by 11 bases and J by 0 bases, 6 bases remained unmatched. CDR1 is SEHNR, CDR2 FQNEAQ, per germline (reference sequence). Written as DNA, the CDR3 is TGTGCCTCACGGACAGGGGGTTTGAACACTGAAGCTTTCTTT. Its translation is CASRTGGLNTEAFF.

This chain links TRBV6-6 with TRBJ1-2, with 8 nucleotides matching TRBD1. The ends lost 0 bases at V and 8 bases at J; junction bases unmatched: 5. This CDR3 contains 14 residues. The germline V gene has CDR1 MNHNY and CDR2 SVGAGI (reference sequence). The CDR3: CASSYSVGTGGYTF. The CDR3 bases are TGTGCCAGCAGTTACTCGGTCGGGACAGGCGGCTACACCTTC.

The chain carries TRBV19 and TRBJ1-5; D unclear. The CDR3 consists of 18 residues. Germline loops: CDR1 LNHDA, CDR2 SQIVND (reference sequence). Trimming removed 4 bases at V and 1 base at J, with 20 bases between. The CDR3 sequence: CASSTSQWQEKSNQPQHF. CDR3 in DNA: TGTGCCAGTAGTACCTCCCAATGGCAGGAAAAGAGCAATCAGCCCCAGCATTTT.

V is TRBV7-9 and J is TRBJ1-4; 10 bases align to TRBD1. The CDR3 is made up of 17 amino acids. The trim removed 2 bases at V and 5 bases at J, leaving 8 bases unmatched. The V gene's germline CDR1 is SEHNR and CDR2 FQNEAQ (reference sequence). In DNA form, the CDR3 reads TGTGCCAGCAGCTTAACTCCAGGACAGGGGGTGAATGAAAAACTGTTTTTT. Its translation is CASSLTPGQGVNEKLFF. Based on the CDR3 plus reference TRBV7-9 and TRBJ1-4, the full variable domain is DTGVSQNPRHKITKRGQNVTFRCDPISEHNRLYWYRQTLGQGPEFLTYFQNEAQLEKSRLLSDRFSAERPKGSFSTLEIQRTEQGDSAMYLCASSLTPGQGVNEKLFFGSGTQLSVL.

This chain connects TRBV5-1 to TRBJ2-1, with D maybe TRBD1 (5 bases). The CDR3 has 13 residues. In germline, CDR1 is SGHRS, CDR2 YFSETQ. V lost 4 bases, J lost 6 bases, and 11 bases lay in between. In DNA form, the CDR3 reads TGCGCCAGCAGCGACAGCAGCCTCAATGAGCAGTTCTTC. Residues: CASSDSSLNEQFF.

This rearrangement joins TRBV5-6 to TRBJ1-5; the D gene is possibly TRBD1 (6 bases). V was shortened by 3 bases and J by 0 bases, with 13 bases between the two germline ends. The V gene's germline CDR1 is SGHDT and CDR2 YYEEEE. This CDR3 has 16 amino acids. The CDR3 reads CASSSRTVYSNQPQHF. The CDR3 DNA is TGTGCCAGCAGCTCCCGGACAGTCTATAGCAATCAGCCCCAGCATTTT.

The chain has TRBV13 and TRBJ2-6; 9 nucleotides agree with TRBD1. The ends lost 5 bases at V and 3 bases at J; junction bases unmatched: 14. Germline V gives CDR1 PRHDT, CDR2 FYEKMQ (reference sequence). This CDR3 is 19 amino acids long. The CDR3 spells CASSHHPTGTGNGANVLTF. The CDR3 nucleotides read TGTGCCAGCAGCCACCACCCCACCGGGACAGGGAATGGGGCCAACGTCCTGACTTTC.

The rearrangement links TRBV5-1 to TRBJ2-7; TRBD1 matches 7 bases. This CDR3 comprises 13 residues. Germline CDR1 reads SGHRS; CDR2 reads YFSETQ. V shed 4 bases, J shed 3 bases, and the junction held 4 bases outside the gene matches. The DNA for the CDR3 is TGCGCCAGCAGCCCCGGACAGGACTACGAGCAGTACTTC. This sequence encodes CASSPGQDYEQYF.

This chain connects TRBV6-1 to TRBJ1-2, with 8 bases that match TRBD1. The V gene's germline CDR1 is MNHNS and CDR2 SASEGT. Trimming at V came to 3 bases and at J to 3 bases, leaving 6 bases not matched to a gene. There are 15 residues in the CDR3. In DNA, the CDR3 is TGTGCCAGCAGTGAGGGGGACAGGTACGACTATGGCTACACCTTC. This translates into CASSEGDRYDYGYTF.

This chain uses TRBV5-1 with TRBJ1-4; D not certain. V was pared by 6 bases and J by 1 base, with 13 bases between. This CDR3 has 15 amino acids. Germline V gives CDR1 SGHRS, CDR2 YFSETQ. CDR3: CASTEGDGTNEKLFF. CDR3 sequence (DNA): TGCGCCAGCACCGAGGGAGACGGAACTAATGAAAAACTGTTTTTT.

The gene calls are TRBV19 and TRBJ2-7; D is possibly TRBD1 or TRBD2 (5 bases each). Germline V gene data show CDR1 as LNHDA and CDR2 as SQIVND (reference sequence). V was pared by 4 bases and J by 5 bases, with 21 bases between. This CDR3 spans 16 amino acids. The CDR3 DNA reads as TGTGCCAGTAGTACCAGACTTGGGACCGAAGGCAACGAGCAGTACTTC. Amino acid sequence: CASSTRLGTEGNEQYF.

CDR3 region: CASSGRTSGGHEQFF. The DNA for the CDR3 is TGTGCCAGCAGCGGCAGGACTAGCGGGGGGCATGAGCAGTTCTTC. The V gene is TRBV5-4, the J gene TRBJ2-1, with TRBD2 identical over 14 bases. Germline V gene lookup returns CDR1 SGHNT and CDR2 YYREEE (reference sequence). J was trimmed by 8 bases and V by 4 bases; bases with no gene match: 5. The CDR3 contains 15 residues.

The rearrangement links TRBV6-5 to TRBJ2-4; D is possibly TRBD2 (6 bases). Trimming took 8 bases from V and 2 from J, leaving 16 bases between them. CDR1 is MNHEY and CDR2 is SVGAGI in the germline V gene. The CDR3 length is 15 residues. DNA of the CDR3: TGTGCCAGCGCGGGCAGGGAGGAGTCCAAAAACATTCAGTACTTC. Its translation: CASAGREESKNIQYF.

The V and J genes are TRBV2 and TRBJ1-5; weak D call: TRBD1 (6 bases). V was pared by 6 bases and J by 3 bases, with 21 bases between. CDR3 size: 17 residues. The germline V gene encodes CDR1 SNHLY and CDR2 FYNNEI. Written as DNA, the CDR3 is TGTGCCAGCAGGACCGGGACACCGGTGGCGTACAATCAGCCCCAGCATTTT. Translated: CASRTGTPVAYNQPQHF.

V usage is TRBV5-4 and J usage is TRBJ2-4; possibly TRBD1 for D (6 bases). Germline V lookup: CDR1 SGHNT, CDR2 YYREEE (reference sequence). CDR3 length: 16 residues. Trimming shortened V by 0 bases and J by 0 bases, and 10 bases separated the two germline ends. CDR3 residues: CASSLAGVLAKNIQYF. DNA for the CDR3: TGTGCCAGCAGCTTGGCAGGGGTTCTAGCCAAAAACATTCAGTACTTC.

This sequence joins TRBV29-1 and TRBJ1-4, with 8 bases aligning to TRBD1. This CDR3 comprises 16 residues. Germline-derived CDR1 and CDR2 are SQVTM and ANQGSEA. As DNA, the CDR3 is TGCAGTACGGGACAGGCTTTTTCTGGGGGTAATGAAAAACTGTTTTTT. This translates into CSTGQAFSGGNEKLFF.

This clone was recorded once. The chain carries TRBV5-6 and TRBJ2-1, with 7 bases lining up with TRBD1. Germline CDR1 reads SGHDT; CDR2 reads YYEEEE. The CDR3 loop spans 16 amino acids. V lost 2 bases and J lost 5; bases outside the gene matches: 10. This CDR3 is CASSFGIDRDNNEQFF. CDR3 sequence (DNA): TGTGCCAGCAGCTTTGGTATCGACAGGGACAACAATGAGCAGTTCTTC.

This clone occurred once. J is TRBJ1-1 and V is TRBV2; D may be TRBD1 (5 bases). Per germline, CDR1 SNHLY and CDR2 FYNNEI. The CDR3 totals 13 residues. Trimming cost V 7 bases and J 1 base, with 10 bases left between them. CDR3 protein: CASKGFGNTEAFF. CDR3 nucleotide sequence: TGTGCCAGCAAGGGGTTCGGGAACACTGAAGCTTTCTTT.

This clone was seen once. V is TRBV5-4 and J is TRBJ2-7; D unclear. Germline V lookup: CDR1 SGHNT, CDR2 YYREEE (reference sequence). The V end was cut by 6 bases, the J end by 1 base, with 17 bases between. The CDR3 extends over 15 amino acids. The CDR3 DNA sequence: TGTGCCAGCACCCTTTTCCCCGCCACTTCCTACGAGCAGTACTTC. Translation: CASTLFPATSYEQYF. Combining the CDR3 with reference TRBV5-4 and TRBJ2-7 gives the whole variable domain ETGVTQSPTHLIKTRGQQVTLRCSSQSGHNTVSWYQQALGQGPQFIFQYYREEENGRGNFPPRFSGLQFPNYSSELNVNALELDDSALYLCASTLFPATSYEQYFGPGTRLTVT.

J is TRBJ1-1 and V is TRBV27; D is unclear. The CDR3 is 14 amino acids. Looked up from germline, CDR1 is MNHEY and CDR2 is SMNVEV (reference sequence). Deletions cut 3 bases from V and 0 bases from J, with 8 bases between. Here the CDR3 reads CASSLRDLNTEAFF. CDR3 bases: TGTGCCAGCAGTTTGCGGGATTTGAACACTGAAGCTTTCTTT.

The J gene is TRBJ1-1, the V gene TRBV5-4; 7 positions agree with TRBD1. J gave up 0 bases and V 6 bases, and 8 bases lay outside the gene matches. Germline V gives CDR1 SGHNT, CDR2 YYREEE (reference sequence). This CDR3 has 15 amino acids. The CDR3 reads CASNPPGQMNTEAFF. The CDR3 coding sequence is TGTGCCAGCAACCCCCCGGGACAGATGAACACTGAAGCTTTCTTT.

The rearrangement joins TRBV7-9 to TRBJ1-2, with 7 bases matching TRBD1. The CDR3 covers 16 residues. J lost 2 bases, V lost 0 bases, and 6 bases had no gene match. Per the germline V gene, CDR1 is SEHNR and CDR2 is FQNEAQ (reference sequence). The CDR3 protein is CASSLAEGGGNYGYTF. The CDR3 DNA is TGTGCCAGCAGCTTAGCGGAGGGAGGGGGCAACTATGGCTACACCTTC.

The chain joins TRBV21-1 to TRBJ2-5; the table's D call of TRBD1 was not tested on the DNA. TRBV21-1 corresponds to a pseudogene. CDR3 length: 18 amino acids. CDR3 sequence: CASSKGHQAPRPEETQYF. CDR3 coding DNA: TGTGCCAGCAGCAAAGGTCACCAGGCACCACGACCTGAAGAGACCCAGTACTTC.

The chain couples TRBV7-9 to TRBJ1-2, with unresolved D. CDR1 SEHNR and CDR2 FQNEAQ come from the germline V gene (reference sequence). The CDR3 is 15 residues long. Trimming shortened V by 2 bases and J by 0 bases, and 10 bases separated the two germline ends. The CDR3 loop reads CASSLLQDTNYGYTF. The DNA for the CDR3 is TGTGCCAGCAGCTTACTGCAGGATACTAACTATGGCTACACCTTC.

J is TRBJ2-4 and V is TRBV27; 7 positions agree with TRBD1. Germline values: CDR1 MNHEY, CDR2 SMNVEV (reference sequence). The length of the CDR3 is 16 residues. Trimming removed 4 bases from V and 3 bases from J; junction bases left unmatched: 9. This CDR3 is CASSSNRGFGKNIQYF. The CDR3 DNA follows: TGTGCCAGCAGTTCGAACAGGGGATTCGGCAAAAACATTCAGTACTTC.